The entry below describes one T cell receptor (beta chain). There is no known antigen for this receptor. No base quality information exists; no much larger clone differs at one position. The sample originates from a study of cytomegalovirus exposure and HLA in healthy donors (TCRdb year 2017). Regarding the study in general: An earlier analysis of about 560 of the donors reported about 280 Gb of sequence data and 117 million unique TCR beta sequences obtained from about 179 million T cells. Approximately 300 gigabases of sequencing data and 70 million to 100 million unique TCR sequences made up an early release that covered 500 to 650 HLA-typed donors. Of the 398 genotyped donors, approximately 80% fell in the genetic ancestry cluster associated with self-reported Caucasian donors. The aim of the study was to test whether cataloging public T cell receptors could identify signatures of past pathogen exposure. Using immunosequencing, the study profiled T cell repertoires from around 680 subjects and related those repertoires to cytomegalovirus serostatus. A separate validation cohort of 90 to 150 different subjects was used in addition to the roughly 720-subject first cohort. High-throughput TCR immunosequencing, statistical association of individual TCRs with disease status, and machine learning were combined to predict cytomegalovirus infection status. A later analysis re-examined previously published TCR beta repertoires from 500 to 700 donors and added high-resolution HLA genotyping to investigate patterns of TCR occurrence. Rather than using new phenotypic data, the later analysis identified candidate immune exposures from TCR beta sequences and from how often those sequences occurred across donors. In an earlier analysis of 587 of the donors, high-throughput TCR beta sequencing was used to judge whether each TCR beta V gene segment behaved as functional or pseudogenic. Donor age, sex, ethnicity and CMV serostatus were collected together with the repertoire data. Genome-wide SNP genotypes for about 55% of the 666 donors were used in a later genetic analysis, which treated that subset as a discovery cohort. All discovery cohort repertoires had been generated on a single sequencing platform. HLA typing covered class I and class II loci at four-digit resolution. The number of typed donors differed by locus: about 620-640 for A, B, C, DRB1 and DQB1; some 500 for DQA1; some 610 for DPA1; and 450 to 480 for DPB1. Because of strong linkage in the cohort, roughly five DR-DQ haplotypes were treated as single units for association and clustering. Across around 400 genotyped donors of the cohort, an average of roughly 250,000 unique TCR beta nucleotide sequences per donor were sequenced, and approximately 19% of those sequences were non-productive.

The cohort was made up of several hundred healthy bone marrow donors. At the time of sampling, every cohort member was nominally healthy, though immune exposures that went unrecorded were likely present. The donor was CMV seropositive and was included in the group of approximately 300 seropositive cohort members. Each donor provided a peripheral blood sample, and peripheral blood mononuclear cells were used for TCR beta sequencing. The Qiagen DNeasy Blood Extraction Kit was used to extract genomic DNA from the blood cell samples. The library relied on the immunoSEQ multiplex PCR assay. A mixture of 60 forward primers for TCR Vbeta segments and 13 reverse primers for TCR Jbeta segments was used in the multiplex PCR. The CDR3 region of rearranged TCR beta genes was amplified from genomic DNA with a multiplex PCR assay. On the Illumina HiSeq System, the amplified TCR beta libraries were sequenced as 87-base-pair reads. Regarding the original processing steps: Across the 700 or so repertoires, a later analysis counted roughly 84 million unique TCR beta chains, around 10 million of which were shared by at least two donors. Raw reads were error-corrected and collapsed into unique sequences by a nearest-neighbor algorithm in which closely related sequences were merged to remove PCR and sequencing errors. CDR3 sequences were aligned to IMGT reference sequences to assign V, D and J gene segments. For a sequence to be retained, at least a six-nucleotide match to both a V gene segment and a J gene segment was required. A rearrangement counted as productive if the CDR3 had no stop codons and remained in frame with V and J, and every other rearrangement counted as non-productive. CDR3 was defined by IMGT convention, running from the second conserved V-encoded cysteine to the conserved J-encoded phenylalanine. In an earlier analysis of some 550 of the donors, sequences lacking an unambiguous match to a single V gene segment were excluded. An earlier analysis of around 600 of the donors classified V segments as functional when productive rearrangements were above 56.7% and as segregating when the standard deviation between donors was above 5%. A statistical classification framework was developed to diagnose cytomegalovirus status using the catalog of TCR beta chain sequences. In a later analysis, V and J genes were assigned by comparing TCR nucleotide sequences against IMGT/GENE-DB human TR gene sequences. Using the TCRdist pipeline, a later analysis assigned CDR3 sequences along with most-parsimonious VDJ recombination scenarios. A later analysis defined each TCR beta chain by its CDR3 amino acid sequence plus V-gene family, and excluded reads lacking a unique V-gene family. To address suspected cross-contamination and a sequencing artifact, a later analysis removed over 500 highly shared, low-generation-probability nucleotide sequences. A later analysis calculated a clonal expansion index for each public chain from normalized within-repertoire ranks of inferred template counts. Generation probabilities in a later analysis came from a VDJ recombination model fitted to out-of-frame rearrangements, and those results were checked against IGoR. Hypergeometric tests were used in a later analysis to score TCR-TCR, TCR-HLA and TCR-CMV co-occurrence, with a repertoire-size bias correction applied to the TCR pairs. To estimate false discovery rates, a later analysis permuted the HLA or CMV assignments 20 times. In a later analysis, co-occurring TCRs were grouped with DBSCAN, and TCRdist sequence similarity was added when clustering was performed within HLA-allele-positive subsets. Co-occurrence clustering excluded repertoires with fewer than 30,000 or more than 120,000 public chains, plus five with anomalous nucleotide sharing. This is the immuneACCESS table as TCRdb keeps it, with only in-frame sequences that have V and J called. A part of the clones is gone; compared with another copy, unresolved V genes explain less than half, and the rest is unexplained. V and J calls plus clone size are reproduced from that table; the DNA served to infer D and trimming. Counted in this sample were fewer than 85,000 clones; 72% of them appeared once. Of the sample, around 10% falls within the top ten clones.

Here is what the overall study found, with its caveats: Because HLA typing was missing for some donors at each locus, association tests included only the typed subset. In the study, around 150 TCR beta chains were listed as associated with cytomegalovirus. According to a later genetic analysis, donors in an Asian-associated ancestry cluster had fewer N-insertions in productive TCRs than the approximately 690-donor mean. The presence/absence analyses assumed that sequencing depth was roughly uniform across donors, and that assumption may not be true. In a later analysis, HLA-associated TCR beta chains were found to be more clonally expanded and to have lower generation probabilities than equally common non-associated chains. In a later genetic analysis, a missense DCLRE1C variant was associated with V-gene and J-gene trimming of TCR beta chains, and the association was replicated in an independent cohort. Only TCR beta chains were sequenced in this cohort, and the absence of alpha or paired-chain data limited detectable features. According to the authors, the approach could potentially be generalized to other disease states and immunological phenotypes. A later analysis reported that several top co-occurrence clusters appeared linked to parvovirus B19, influenza, CMV and Epstein-Barr virus. A later analysis found that TCR association rates varied across HLA loci, with DRB1 alleles showing the most associated TCRs and HLA-C alleles the fewest. While some public TCRs were present in many individuals, most TCR sequences turned up only very rarely across donors. The classifier was reported to diagnose cytomegalovirus status with high specificity and sensitivity in both the original and validation cohorts. Assigning TCR associations to individual alleles was difficult when HLA alleles, especially DR and DQ, strongly co-occurred. A further reported finding was that TCR beta sequences accurately predicted the HLA-A and HLA-B alleles for most subjects in the first cohort. Immune exposure information for the cohort was limited to CMV serostatus. Correlated functional status among segregating V segments might reflect linkage disequilibrium, but an unknown experimental factor could not be ruled out. At a false discovery rate of 0.05, a later analysis linked approximately 18,000 TCR beta sequences to specific HLA alleles. Most CMV-associated TCR beta chains appeared to be HLA-restricted in a later analysis, and the HLA associations seemed to be driven largely by CMV exposure. Three of the identified cytomegalovirus-associated TCR beta chains were confirmed in vitro to be specific for cytomegalovirus antigens. Broadly in line with IMGT annotations, most TCR beta V segments showed up in productive rearrangements about 87% or about 30% of the time in an earlier analysis of approximately 640 of the donors. A cluster of highly shared sequence variants was judged likely to represent a technical artifact of the sequencing pipeline. Because counts were too low, seventeen rarely observed V segments, including chromosome 9 orphons, were excluded from the earlier analysis of several hundred of the donors.

The clonotype was recovered from a woman aged 40 to 50 in good health and CMV-seropositive. The sequencing input was PBMCs.

DNA sequence: TGTGCCAGTCGACTAGCGGGAGGGCCGGAGGAGACCCAGTACTTC. Protein translation: CASRLAGGPEETQYF. The rearrangement joined TRBV19 to TRBJ2-5; 14 central bases correspond to TRBD2. Via the germline V gene (reference sequence), CDR1 is LNHDA and CDR2 SQIVND. The CDR3 contains 15 residues, cysteine and phenylalanine counted. Kept here is only the CDR3 DNA, which spans 45 bases and is read in frame from base 1. Trimming takes 8 bases off V and 5 bases off J; junction bases not matched to a gene: 7. Outside the CDR3, residues come from the reference TRBV19 and TRBJ2-5 proteins, so the full variable domain is: DGGITQSPKYLFRKEGQNVTLSCEQNLNHDAMYWYRQDPGQGLRLIYYSQIVNDFQKGDIAEGYSVSREKKESFPLTVTSAQKNPTAFYLCASRLAGGPEETQYFGPGTRLLVL.